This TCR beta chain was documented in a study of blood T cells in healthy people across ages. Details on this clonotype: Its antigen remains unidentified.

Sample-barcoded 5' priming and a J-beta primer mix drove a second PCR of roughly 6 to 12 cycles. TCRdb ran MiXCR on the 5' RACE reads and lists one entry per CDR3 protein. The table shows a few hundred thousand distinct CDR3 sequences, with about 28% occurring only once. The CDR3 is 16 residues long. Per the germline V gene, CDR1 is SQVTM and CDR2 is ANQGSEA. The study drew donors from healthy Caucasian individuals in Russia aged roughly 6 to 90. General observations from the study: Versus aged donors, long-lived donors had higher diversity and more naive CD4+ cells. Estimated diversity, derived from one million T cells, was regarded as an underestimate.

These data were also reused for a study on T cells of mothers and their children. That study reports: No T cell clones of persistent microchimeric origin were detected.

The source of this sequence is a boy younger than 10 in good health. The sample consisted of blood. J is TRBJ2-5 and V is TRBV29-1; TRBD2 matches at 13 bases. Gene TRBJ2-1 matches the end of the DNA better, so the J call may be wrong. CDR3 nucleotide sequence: TGCAGCGTTGAAGAGGGAACTAGCGGGAGGGCCAATGAGCAGTTCTTC. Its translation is CSVEEGTSGRANEQFF.